Here is one T cell receptor (beta chain) with its context. Its recognized antigen is unknown. Per-base qualities were not stored, and no clone one base away is much larger. The sample originates from a study of T cells in Graves' hyperthyroidism and ophthalmopathy (dated by TCRdb to about 2019). Context from the whole study: Peripheral blood samples were taken at initial diagnosis, before any treatment was given. To identify TCR V-J signatures that set the groups apart, the researchers used a discovery cohort of about a hundred patients, made up of under 45 with Graves' ophthalmopathy and 57 with stable Graves' hyperthyroidism. An independent validation cohort of around 19 hyperthyroidism patients and about 16 patients who later progressed to ophthalmopathy tested prospective prediction of ophthalmopathy. The roughly 90 discovery patients were divided at random into training and test sets in a 7:3 ratio. Thyroid tissue and blood T-cell repertoires from roughly six Graves' hyperthyroidism patients were also compared in the study. Following sampling, methimazole starting at 30 mg daily was given to hyperthyroidism patients, and high-dose intravenous methylprednisolone was given to ophthalmopathy patients. TCR Vbeta CDR3 sequencing of around 130 peripheral blood samples (over 40 ophthalmopathy, some 75 hyperthyroidism and roughly 17 progressor patients) is reported in the paper.

General findings and caveats noted by the study authors: Blood samples also contained most of the expanded thyroid clonotypes (frequency above 0.001), which suggests that blood repertoires may reflect thyroid immune responses. During validation, the model predicted progression to ophthalmopathy a median of around 6 months ahead of onset, with 70.59% sensitivity and less than 85% specificity. No statistical method was used to fix the sample size in advance, and group allocation was not hidden from the investigators. A model built on a 13 V-J signature distinguished ophthalmopathy from stable hyperthyroidism, reaching 85% to 90% sensitivity and under 84% specificity in cross-validation and 80%/75% in testing.

A patient counted as having stable Graves' hyperthyroidism if no progression to ophthalmopathy occurred over 18 months of follow-up. Hyperthyroidism patients were newly diagnosed, with disease duration under 2 months, and aged 18 to 65 years. Any patient with an uncontrolled infection, another autoimmune disease, pregnancy or lactation was excluded. Diagnoses relied on clinical symptoms, serum thyroxine and TRAb, thyroid ultrasound and orbital computed tomography. PBMCs were separated from about 10 ml of fresh peripheral blood using Ficoll-Paque density gradient centrifugation. Trizol reagent was used to extract total RNA, and RNA quality was then checked on an Agilent 2100 Bioanalyzer. Ends trimmed: V by 6 bases, J by 0 bases; bases unmatched to a gene: 15. CDR1 and CDR2 are drawn from the germline V gene: MNHEY, SVGEGT. The CDR3, from cysteine to phenylalanine, totals 18 residues. The CDR3 DNA has 54 bases and is translated from base 1.

The TCR beta CDR3 regions were amplified from RNA transcripts. For the first round of RT-PCR on the TCR CDR3, the HTBI primer set was used together with the Qiagen OneStep RT-PCR kit. Libraries were constructed in a second round of multiplex PCR, after which size selection and purification were carried out. Paired-end sequencing of the libraries was performed with 100 bp reads on an Illumina HiSeq2000. The paper's data handling went like this. SOAPnuke was used to process the raw data, removing reads that contained adapters or uncalled bases, had a mean Phred below 15, or lacked an exact match to the constant primer or identifier. High-quality paired reads were merged using COPE v1.2.5, and each unique nucleotide sequence was defined as a clonotype. MiTCR v1.1 was used to align clonotypes to the IMGT TRBV, TRBD and TRBJ reference segments. The analysis included only V-J combinations with a frequency above 0.0001, which together covered 99.2% of the repertoires. A TCS score was defined as the ratio of F50 (clonal expansion) to E x V (chaos), with BLOSUM62-based TCRdist applied between CDR3 peptides within each V-J. Welch's t-statistics and random forest reduced approximately 520 V-J features to 10 to 15, which were used in a naive Bayes classifier (R e1071). TCRdb redid the processing of the public reads, applying fastp at Q25 and MiXCR, and retained in-frame beta chains. Rows with one shared CDR3 protein collapse into an entry with the most common genes and DNA. TCRdb, not the original authors, processed these V and J calls. The sample table holds a few hundred thousand distinct CDR3 sequences, of which about a fifth were seen once. The ten largest clones take up approximately 26% of the sample.

Material for sequencing was blood. This clonotype was obtained from a man aged 18 to 30 with Graves' hyperthyroidism. The rearranged chain carries TRBV6-2 or TRBV6-3 and TRBJ2-7, with 9 bases aligning to TRBD2. The CDR3 has the sequence CASRAPAGLAPSSYEQYF. The bases read TGTGCCAGCAGAGCTCCAGCCGGACTAGCGCCTAGCTCCTACGAGCAGTACTTC.